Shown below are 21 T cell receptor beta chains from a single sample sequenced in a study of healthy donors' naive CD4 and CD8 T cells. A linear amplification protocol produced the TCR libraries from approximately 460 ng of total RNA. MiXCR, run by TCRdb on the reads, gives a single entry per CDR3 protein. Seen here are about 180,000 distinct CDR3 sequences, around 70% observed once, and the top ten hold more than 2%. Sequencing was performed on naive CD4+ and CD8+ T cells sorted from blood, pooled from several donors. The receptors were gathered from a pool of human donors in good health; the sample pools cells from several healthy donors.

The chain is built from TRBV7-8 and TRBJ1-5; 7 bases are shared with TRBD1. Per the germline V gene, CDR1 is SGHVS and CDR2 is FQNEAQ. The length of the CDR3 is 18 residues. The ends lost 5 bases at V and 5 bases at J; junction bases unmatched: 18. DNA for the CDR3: TGTGCCAGCAGCCATAGGGGGAGACAGGGAACAACAGATCAGCCCCAGCATTTT. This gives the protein CASSHRGRQGTTDQPQHF. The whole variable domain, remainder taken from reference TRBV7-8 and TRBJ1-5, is GAGVSQSPRYKVAKRGQDVALRCDPISGHVSLFWYQQALGQGPEFLTYFQNEAQLDKSGLPSDRFFAERPEGSVSTLKIQRTQQEDSAVYLCASSHRGRQGTTDQPQHFGDGTRLSIL.

The CDR3 nucleotides are TGTGCCAGTAGTGTCCGGGACAGGGATGGAAACATTCAGTACTTC. Translated: CASSVRDRDGNIQYF. The gene calls are TRBV19 and TRBJ2-4; 9 bases match TRBD1. The CDR3 is 15 residues long. In germline, CDR1 is LNHDA, CDR2 SQIVND (reference sequence). The J segment lost 6 bases and the V segment lost 5 bases, leaving 8 bases of the junction unmatched.

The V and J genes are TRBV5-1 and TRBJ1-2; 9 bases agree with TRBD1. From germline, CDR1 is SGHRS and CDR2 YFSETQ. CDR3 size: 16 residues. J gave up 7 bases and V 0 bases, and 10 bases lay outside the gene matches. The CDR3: CASSLGPRDRAIGYTF. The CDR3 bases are TGCGCCAGCAGCTTGGGACCCCGGGACAGGGCGATTGGCTACACCTTC.

The CDR3, as DNA: TGCAGCGTTGAAGATCCGGGGCGGAGCTCCTACAATGAGCAGTTCTTC. This encodes CSVEDPGRSSYNEQFF. This chain links TRBV29-1 with TRBJ2-1, with D possibly called TRBD1 or TRBD2 (5 bases each). The CDR3 length is 16 residues. Germline V gives CDR1 SQVTM, CDR2 ANQGSEA. Trimming pared 0 bases from V and 0 bases from J, leaving 12 bases between.

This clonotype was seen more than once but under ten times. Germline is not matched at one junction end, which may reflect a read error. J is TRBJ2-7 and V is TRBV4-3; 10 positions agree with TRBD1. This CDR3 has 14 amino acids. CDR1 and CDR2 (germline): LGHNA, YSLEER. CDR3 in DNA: TGTGCCAGCAGCCAGGGACAGGGGTCCTACGAGCAGTACTTC. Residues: CASSQGQGSYEQYF.

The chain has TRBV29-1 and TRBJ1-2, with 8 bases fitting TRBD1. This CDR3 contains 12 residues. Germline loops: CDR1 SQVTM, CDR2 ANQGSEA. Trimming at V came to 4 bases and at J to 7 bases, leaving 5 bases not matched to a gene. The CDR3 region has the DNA TGCAGCGTTGTCAGGGGGCTTGGTGGCTACACCTTC. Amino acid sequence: CSVVRGLGGYTF.

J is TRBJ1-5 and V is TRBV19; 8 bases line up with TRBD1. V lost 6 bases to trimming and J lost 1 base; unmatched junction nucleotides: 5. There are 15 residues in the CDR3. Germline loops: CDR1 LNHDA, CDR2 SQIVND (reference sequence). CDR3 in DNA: TGTGCCAGTAGCTTTAGGACAGGGAGCAATCAGCCCCAGCATTTT. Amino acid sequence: CASSFRTGSNQPQHF.

In nucleotides, the CDR3 is TGTGCCAGTAGTCTCCGGGCTGACCAAGAGACCCAGTACTTC. Protein: CASSLRADQETQYF. This chain connects TRBV19 to TRBJ2-5; D is uncertain. This CDR3 contains 14 residues. Trimming stripped 5 bases from V and 0 bases from J, with 10 bases between. The germline CDR1 and CDR2 sequences are LNHDA and SQIVND (reference sequence).

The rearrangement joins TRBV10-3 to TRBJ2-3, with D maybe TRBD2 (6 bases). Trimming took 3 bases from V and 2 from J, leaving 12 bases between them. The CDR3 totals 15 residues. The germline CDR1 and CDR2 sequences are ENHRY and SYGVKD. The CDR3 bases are TGTGCCATCAGTGACACTAGCAGAGCCACAGATACGCAGTATTTT. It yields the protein CAISDTSRATDTQYF.

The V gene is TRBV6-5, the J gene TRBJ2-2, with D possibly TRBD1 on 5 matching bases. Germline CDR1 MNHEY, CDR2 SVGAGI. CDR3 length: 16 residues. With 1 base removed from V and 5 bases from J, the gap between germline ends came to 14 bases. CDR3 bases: TGTGCCAGCAGTTACTTCTTAACAGGAAATACCGGGGAGCTGTTTTTT. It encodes CASSYFLTGNTGELFF.

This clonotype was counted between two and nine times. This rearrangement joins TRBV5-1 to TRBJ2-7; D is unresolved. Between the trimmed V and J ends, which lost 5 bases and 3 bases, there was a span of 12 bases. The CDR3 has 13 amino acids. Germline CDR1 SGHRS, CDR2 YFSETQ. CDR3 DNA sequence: TGCGCCAGCAGTCGCGAGGTTAACTACGAGCAGTACTTC. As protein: CASSREVNYEQYF. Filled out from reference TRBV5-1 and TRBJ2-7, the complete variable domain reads KAGVTQTPRYLIKTRGQQVTLSCSPISGHRSVSWYQQTPGQGLQFLFEYFSETQRNKGNFPGRFSGRQFSNSRSEMNVSTLELGDSALYLCASSREVNYEQYFGPGTRLTVT.

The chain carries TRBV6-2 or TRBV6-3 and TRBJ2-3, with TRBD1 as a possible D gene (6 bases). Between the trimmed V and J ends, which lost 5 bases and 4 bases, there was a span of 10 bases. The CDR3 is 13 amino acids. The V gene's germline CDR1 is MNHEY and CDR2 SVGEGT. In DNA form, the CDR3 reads TGTGCCAGCAGTCCACAGGGTCCAGATACGCAGTATTTT. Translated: CASSPQGPDTQYF.

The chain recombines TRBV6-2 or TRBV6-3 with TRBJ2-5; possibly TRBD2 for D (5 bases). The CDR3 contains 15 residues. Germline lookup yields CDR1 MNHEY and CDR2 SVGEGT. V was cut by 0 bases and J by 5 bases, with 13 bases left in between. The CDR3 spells CASSYSAGSVETQYF. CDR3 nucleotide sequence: TGTGCCAGCAGTTACTCGGCCGGTAGCGTGGAGACCCAGTACTTC.

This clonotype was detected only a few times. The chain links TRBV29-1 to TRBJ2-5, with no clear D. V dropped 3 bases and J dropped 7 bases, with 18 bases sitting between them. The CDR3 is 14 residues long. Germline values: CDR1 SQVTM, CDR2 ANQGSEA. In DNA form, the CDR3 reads TGCAGCGTTGATGGGCTCCAATTGCGTGGGACCCAGTACTTC. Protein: CSVDGLQLRGTQYF.

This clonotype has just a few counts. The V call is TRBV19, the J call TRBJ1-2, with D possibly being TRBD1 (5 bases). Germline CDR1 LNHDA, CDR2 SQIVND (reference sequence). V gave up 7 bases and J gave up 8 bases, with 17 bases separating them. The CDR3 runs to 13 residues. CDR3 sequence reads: CASTNLPQAGYTF. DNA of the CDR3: TGTGCCAGTACCAATCTCCCACAGGCCGGCTACACCTTC.

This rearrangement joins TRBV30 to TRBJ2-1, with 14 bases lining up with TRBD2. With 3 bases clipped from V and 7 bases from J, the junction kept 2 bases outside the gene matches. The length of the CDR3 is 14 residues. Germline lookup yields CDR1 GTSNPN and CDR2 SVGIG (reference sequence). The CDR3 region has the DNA TGTGCCTGGAGAGGACTAGCGGGGGGAAATGAGCAGTTCTTC. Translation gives CAWRGLAGGNEQFF.

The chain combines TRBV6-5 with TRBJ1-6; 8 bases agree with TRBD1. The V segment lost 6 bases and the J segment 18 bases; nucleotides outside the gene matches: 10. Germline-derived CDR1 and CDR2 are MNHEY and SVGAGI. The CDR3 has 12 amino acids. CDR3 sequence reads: CASSQTGQENHF. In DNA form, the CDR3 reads TGTGCCAGCAGCCAGACGGGACAGGAGAACCACTTT.

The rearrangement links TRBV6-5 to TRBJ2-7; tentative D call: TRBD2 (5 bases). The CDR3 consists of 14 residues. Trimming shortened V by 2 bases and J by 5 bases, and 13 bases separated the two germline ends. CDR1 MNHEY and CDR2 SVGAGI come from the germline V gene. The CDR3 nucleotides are TGTGCCAGCAGTTACCAGTTCGGGGTCGACGAGCAGTACTTC. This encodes CASSYQFGVDEQYF.

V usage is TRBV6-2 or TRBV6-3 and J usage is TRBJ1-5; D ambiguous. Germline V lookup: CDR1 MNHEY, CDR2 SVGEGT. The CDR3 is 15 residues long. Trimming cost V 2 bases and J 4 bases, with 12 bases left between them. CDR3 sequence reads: CASSYASGENQPQHF. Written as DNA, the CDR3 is TGTGCCAGCAGTTACGCGAGCGGAGAAAATCAGCCCCAGCATTTT.

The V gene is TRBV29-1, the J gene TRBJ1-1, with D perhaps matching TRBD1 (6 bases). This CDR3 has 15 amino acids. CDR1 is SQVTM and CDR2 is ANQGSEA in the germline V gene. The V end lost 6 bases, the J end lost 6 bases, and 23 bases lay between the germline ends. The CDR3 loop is CSVERSDRNYPEAFF. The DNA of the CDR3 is TGCAGCGTCGAAAGGTCCGACAGGAATTATCCTGAAGCTTTCTTT.

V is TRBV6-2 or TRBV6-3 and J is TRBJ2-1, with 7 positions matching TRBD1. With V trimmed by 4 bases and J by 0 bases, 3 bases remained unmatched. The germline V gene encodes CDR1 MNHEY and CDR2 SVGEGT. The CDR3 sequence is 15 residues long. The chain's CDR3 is CASSSRDSSYNEQFF. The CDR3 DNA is TGTGCCAGCAGTTCCCGGGACAGCTCCTACAATGAGCAGTTCTTC.